This T cell receptor (beta chain) was sequenced for a study of glioma-infiltrating T cells. V was shortened by 3 bases and J by 3 bases, with 9 bases between the two germline ends. CDR1 is LGHNA, CDR2 YSLEER, per germline. The CDR3 is 14 amino acids. Turning to this clonotype: This may be a read error, as it is one base from a much larger clone.

The iRepertoire nested amplicon-rescue multiplex PCR amplified TCR alpha and beta CDR3s from RNA. TCRdb independently ran MiXCR on the multiplex PCR reads; one entry per CDR3 protein. The sample lists over 100,000 distinct CDR3 sequences, under 30% occurring once. The chain joins TRBV4-3 to TRBJ1-3; D is undetermined. This clonotype was obtained from a human donor with low-grade glioma or glioblastoma, undergoing nonglioma brain surgery, or in good health (not recorded which). The specimen was glioma tissue, nonneoplastic brain tissue, or PBMCs (not recorded which). The CDR3 DNA reads as TGCGCCAGCAGCCATAGTGACATTGGAAACACCATATATTTT. Amino acids: CASSHSDIGNTIYF.